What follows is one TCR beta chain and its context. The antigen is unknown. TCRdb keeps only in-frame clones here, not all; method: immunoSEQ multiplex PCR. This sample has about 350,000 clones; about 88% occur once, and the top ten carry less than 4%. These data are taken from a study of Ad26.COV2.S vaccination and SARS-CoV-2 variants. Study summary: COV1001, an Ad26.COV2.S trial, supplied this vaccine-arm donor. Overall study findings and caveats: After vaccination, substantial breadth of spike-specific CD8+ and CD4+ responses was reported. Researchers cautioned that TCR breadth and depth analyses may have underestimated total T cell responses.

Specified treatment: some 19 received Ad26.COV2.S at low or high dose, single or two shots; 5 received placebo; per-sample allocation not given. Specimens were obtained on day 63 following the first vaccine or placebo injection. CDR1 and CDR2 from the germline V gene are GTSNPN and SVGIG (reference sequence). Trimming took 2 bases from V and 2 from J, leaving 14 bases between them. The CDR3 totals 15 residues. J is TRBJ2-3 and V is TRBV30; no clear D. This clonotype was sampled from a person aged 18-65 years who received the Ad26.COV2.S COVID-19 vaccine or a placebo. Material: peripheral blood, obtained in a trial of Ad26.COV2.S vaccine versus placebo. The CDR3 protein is CAWSPLGPFTDTQYF. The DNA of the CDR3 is TGTGCCTGGAGTCCTCTAGGACCCTTCACAGATACGCAGTATTTT.